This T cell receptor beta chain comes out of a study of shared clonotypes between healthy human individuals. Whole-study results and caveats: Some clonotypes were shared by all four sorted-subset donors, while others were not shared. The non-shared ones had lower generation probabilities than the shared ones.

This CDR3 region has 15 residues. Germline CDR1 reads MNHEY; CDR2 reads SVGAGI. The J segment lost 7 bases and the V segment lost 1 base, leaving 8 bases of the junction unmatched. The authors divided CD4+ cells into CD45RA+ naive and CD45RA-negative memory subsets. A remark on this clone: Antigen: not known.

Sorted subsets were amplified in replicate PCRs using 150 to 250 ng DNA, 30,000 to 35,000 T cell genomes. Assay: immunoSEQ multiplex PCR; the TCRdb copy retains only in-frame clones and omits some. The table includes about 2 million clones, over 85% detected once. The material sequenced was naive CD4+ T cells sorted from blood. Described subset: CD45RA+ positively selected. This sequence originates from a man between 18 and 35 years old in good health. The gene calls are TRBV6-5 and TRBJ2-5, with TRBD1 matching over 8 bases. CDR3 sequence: CASSYYVDRDRTQYF. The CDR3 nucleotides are TGTGCCAGCAGTTACTATGTGGACAGGGACCGGACCCAGTACTTC.